The present T cell receptor (beta chain) was sequenced within a study of T-cell reconstitution after alpha-beta-depleted transplantation in children. This clonotype has just a few counts. The TCRbeta library was prepared with unique molecular identifiers. From the PCR reads, TCRdb called clonotypes with MiXCR, one entry per CDR3 protein. The sample has about 610,000 distinct CDR3 sequences; over 9.5% are singletons. This CDR3 is 15 amino acids long. CDR1 is SGHVS and CDR2 is FQNEAQ in the germline V gene. J gave up 5 bases and V 5 bases, and 11 bases lay outside the gene matches. This specimen consisted of PBMCs from the stem cell graft donor, obtained from the stem cell graft. The rearrangement links TRBV7-8 to TRBJ2-5, with TRBD2 identical over 7 bases. The sequence came from a human donor who donated a stem cell graft to a child with acute myeloid leukemia. CDR3 amino acids: CASSPAGVRRETQYF. The CDR3 DNA is TGTGCCAGCAGCCCCGCGGGGGTCCGGAGGGAGACCCAGTACTTC.